Described below is a single T cell receptor (beta chain) sequence and its context. This sample is drawn from a study of blood T cell repertoires in COVID-19. Study-level information: There were acute and convalescent COVID-19 samples, and they came from the United States, Italy and Spain. PBMCs, B-cell-depleted T cells, or T cells provided the cDNA or gDNA that made up the material.

Germline V CDR1 and CDR2: KGHSH, LQKENI. J was trimmed by 1 base and V by 3 bases; bases with no gene match: 6. CDR3 length equals 16 residues. Assay: immunoSEQ multiplex PCR; the TCRdb copy retains only in-frame clones and omits some. The sample holds 200,000 to 250,000 clones; 80% to 90% are singletons and the top ten take 15% to 20%. The source of this sequence is a man under 40 with active or convalescent COVID-19. This sequence joins TRBV18 and TRBJ1-5; 7 bases map to TRBD1. The sequencing sample was made of peripheral blood. The CDR3 protein is CASSPVRGESNQPQHF. The CDR3 nucleotides read TGTGCCAGCTCACCTGTCAGGGGGGAGAGCAATCAGCCCCAGCATTTT.